This T cell receptor (beta chain) was sequenced for a study of T cell responses to AZD1222 COVID-19 vaccine. To note about this clone: Its target is unknown.

Whole-study results and caveats: Spike was spanned by vaccine-associated CD4 TCRs, with dominance at 160-218 and 743-854. The donor group comprised mostly white British people and more females; the analysis possibly underestimated clonal diversity. Sampling that yielded the repertoires occurred only after the peak T cell response.

This table comes from immunoSEQ multiplex PCR, and its TCRdb copy is limited to in-frame clones, with some not included. The table lists 150,000 to 200,000 clones, 85% to 95% of them singletons. CDR3 size: 18 residues. J gave up 8 bases and V 4 bases, and 14 bases lay outside the gene matches. CDR1 is MNHNS, CDR2 SASEGT, per germline. This rearrangement joins TRBV6-1 to TRBJ1-4; 12 bases match TRBD1. This TCR was recovered from an adult in good health. Specimen: peripheral blood, collected on day 0 of AZD1222 vaccination. DNA for the CDR3: TGTGCCAGCAGTGGGGACAGGGGGCTTACCACGCTGGGCGAAAAACTGTTTTTT. This gives the protein CASSGDRGLTTLGEKLFF.